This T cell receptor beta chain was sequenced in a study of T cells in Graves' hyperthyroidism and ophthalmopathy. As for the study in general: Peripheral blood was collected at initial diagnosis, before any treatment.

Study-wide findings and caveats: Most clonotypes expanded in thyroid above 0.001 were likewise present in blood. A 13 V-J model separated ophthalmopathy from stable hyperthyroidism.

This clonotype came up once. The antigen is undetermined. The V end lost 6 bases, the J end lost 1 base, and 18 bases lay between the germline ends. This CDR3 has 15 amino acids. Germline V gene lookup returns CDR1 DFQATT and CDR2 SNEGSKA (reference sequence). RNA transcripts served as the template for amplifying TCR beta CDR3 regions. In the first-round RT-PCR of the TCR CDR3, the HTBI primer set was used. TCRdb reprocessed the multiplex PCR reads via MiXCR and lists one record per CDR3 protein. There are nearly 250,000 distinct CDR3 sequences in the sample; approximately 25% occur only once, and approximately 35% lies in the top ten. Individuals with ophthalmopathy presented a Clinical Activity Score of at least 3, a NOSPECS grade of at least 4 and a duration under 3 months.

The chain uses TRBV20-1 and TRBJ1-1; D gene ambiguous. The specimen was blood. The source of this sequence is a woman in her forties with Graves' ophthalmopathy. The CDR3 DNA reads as TGCAGTGCCTCGAAAGGGTCAGGACCGAACACTGAAGCTTTCTTT. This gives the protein CSASKGSGPNTEAFF.